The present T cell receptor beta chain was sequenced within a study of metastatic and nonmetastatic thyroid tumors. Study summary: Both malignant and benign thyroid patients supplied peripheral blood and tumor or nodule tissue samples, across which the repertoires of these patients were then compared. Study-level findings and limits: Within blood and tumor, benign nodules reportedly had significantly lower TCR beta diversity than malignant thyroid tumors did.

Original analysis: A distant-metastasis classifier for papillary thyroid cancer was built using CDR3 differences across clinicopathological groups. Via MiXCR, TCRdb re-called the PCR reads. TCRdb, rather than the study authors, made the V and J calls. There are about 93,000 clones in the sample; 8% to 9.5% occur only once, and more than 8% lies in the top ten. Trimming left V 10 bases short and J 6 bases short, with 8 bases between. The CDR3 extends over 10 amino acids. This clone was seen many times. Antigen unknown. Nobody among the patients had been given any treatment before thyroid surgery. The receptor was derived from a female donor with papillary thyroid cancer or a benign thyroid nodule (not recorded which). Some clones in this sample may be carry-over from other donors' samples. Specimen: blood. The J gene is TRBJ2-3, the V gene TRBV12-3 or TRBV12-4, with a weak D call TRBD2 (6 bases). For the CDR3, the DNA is TGTGCCACCGGGGGTGATACGCAGTATTTT. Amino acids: CATGGDTQYF.